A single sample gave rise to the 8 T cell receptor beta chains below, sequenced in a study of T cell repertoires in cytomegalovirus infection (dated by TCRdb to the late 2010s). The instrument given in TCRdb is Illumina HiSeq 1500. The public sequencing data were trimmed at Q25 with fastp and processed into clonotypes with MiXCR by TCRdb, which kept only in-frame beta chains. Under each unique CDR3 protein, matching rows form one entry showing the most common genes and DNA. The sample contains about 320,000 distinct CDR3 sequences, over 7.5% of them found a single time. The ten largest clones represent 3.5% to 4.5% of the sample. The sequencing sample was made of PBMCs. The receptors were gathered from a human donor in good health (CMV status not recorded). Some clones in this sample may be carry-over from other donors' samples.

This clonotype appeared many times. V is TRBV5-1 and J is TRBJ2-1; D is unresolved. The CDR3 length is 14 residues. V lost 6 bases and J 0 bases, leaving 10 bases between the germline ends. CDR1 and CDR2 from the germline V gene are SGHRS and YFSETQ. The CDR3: CASTYENSYNEQFF. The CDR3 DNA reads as TGCGCCAGCACCTACGAAAACTCCTACAATGAGCAGTTCTTC.

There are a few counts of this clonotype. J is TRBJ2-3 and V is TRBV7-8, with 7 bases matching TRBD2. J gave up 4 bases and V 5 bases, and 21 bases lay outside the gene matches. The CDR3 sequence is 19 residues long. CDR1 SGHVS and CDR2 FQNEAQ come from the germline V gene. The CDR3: CASSPVGWGGSTRADTQYF. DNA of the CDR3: TGTGCCAGCAGCCCCGTCGGTTGGGGCGGGAGTACCCGGGCAGATACGCAGTATTTT.

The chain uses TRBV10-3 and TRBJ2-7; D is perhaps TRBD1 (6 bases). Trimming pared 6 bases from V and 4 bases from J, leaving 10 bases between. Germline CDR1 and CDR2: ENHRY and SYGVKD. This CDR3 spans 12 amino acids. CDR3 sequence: CAIRDRDYEQYF. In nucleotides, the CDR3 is TGTGCCATCAGGGACAGAGATTACGAGCAGTACTTC.

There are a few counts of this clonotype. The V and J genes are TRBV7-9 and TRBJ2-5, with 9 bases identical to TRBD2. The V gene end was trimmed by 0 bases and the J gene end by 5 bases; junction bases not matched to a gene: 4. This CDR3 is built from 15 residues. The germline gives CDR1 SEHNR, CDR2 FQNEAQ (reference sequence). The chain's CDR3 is CASSLATSGGETQYF. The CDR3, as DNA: TGTGCCAGCAGCTTAGCAACCAGCGGGGGGGAGACCCAGTACTTC.

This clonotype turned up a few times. The chain's CDR3 is CSVWGNTEAFF. The DNA of the CDR3 is TGCAGTGTGTGGGGTAACACTGAAGCTTTCTTT. The rearrangement uses TRBV20-1 and TRBJ1-1; no clear D gene. This CDR3 contains 11 residues. Deletions cut 7 bases from V and 2 bases from J, with 8 bases between. Per the germline V gene, CDR1 is DFQATT and CDR2 is SNEGSKA (reference sequence).

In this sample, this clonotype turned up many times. CDR3 amino acids: CASSLTGNTEAFF. The CDR3 region has the DNA TGTGCCAGCAGTCTTACAGGGAACACTGAAGCTTTCTTT. This chain connects TRBV12-3 or TRBV12-4 to TRBJ1-1; a weak D match, TRBD1 (5 bases). Trimming pared 5 bases from V and 1 base from J, leaving 8 bases between. The CDR3 runs 13 residues.

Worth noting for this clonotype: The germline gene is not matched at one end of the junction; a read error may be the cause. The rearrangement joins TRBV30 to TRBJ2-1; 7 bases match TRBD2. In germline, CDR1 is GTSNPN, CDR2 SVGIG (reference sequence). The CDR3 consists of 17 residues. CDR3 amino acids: CAWSSTPLAGSYNEQFF. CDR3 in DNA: TGTGCCTGGAGTTCGACTCCCTTAGCGGGCTCCTACAATGAGCAGTTCTTT.

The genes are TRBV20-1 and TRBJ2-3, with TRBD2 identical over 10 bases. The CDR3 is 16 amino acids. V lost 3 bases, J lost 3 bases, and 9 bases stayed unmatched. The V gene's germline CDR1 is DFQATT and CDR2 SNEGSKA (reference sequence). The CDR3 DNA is TGCAGTGCTAGTAATCCAGCGGGGGGGCATACAGATACGCAGTATTTT. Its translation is CSASNPAGGHTDTQYF.